A single sample gave rise to the 15 T cell receptor beta chains below, sequenced in a study of tissue T cells after allogeneic stem cell transplantation. Method: immunoSEQ multiplex PCR; TCRdb's copy keeps in-frame clones and lacks some. The sample holds approximately 47,000 clones, approximately 73% seen once. The sequenced sample was sorted cells pooled from one or two spleens. All receptors come from a pool of C57BL/6 mice in good health.

In regard to this clone: Mouse names are used for the genes. The CDR3 end is not reached by the read, which stops 1 residue before it; the germline J gene fills it in. Different DNA sequences within this sample yield the same CDR3. The J gene is TRBJ1-1, the V gene TRBV1; no clear D. The CDR3 length is 13 residues. Germline loops: CDR1 NSQYPW, CDR2 LRSPGD (reference sequence). With 1 base removed from V and 0 bases from J, the gap between germline ends came to 3 bases. CDR3 bases read: TGCACCTGCAGTGCAGCTGCAAACACAGAAGTCTTC. The encoded protein is CTCSAAANTEVF. The complete CDR3 reads CTCSAAANTEVFF.

Worth noting for this clone: Genes here carry mouse names. This chain's CDR3 is CASGSTGDTQYF. The DNA read from the CDR3 is TGTGCCAGCGGTTCCACTGGAGACACCCAGTAC. This rearrangement joins TRBV13-2 to TRBJ2-5; the D gene is possibly TRBD2 (5 bases). The CDR3 goes on 1 residue after the read ends, and that part is filled in from the germline J gene. This CDR3 has 12 residues. Germline assignment: CDR1 NNHNN and CDR2 SYGAGS (reference sequence). The germline V and J ends were trimmed by 4 bases and 5 bases, with 8 bases remaining between them.

On this clone itself: The germline and genes are mouse ones. The read terminates 1 residue ahead of where the CDR3 ends, so the germline J gene completes it. The genes are TRBV19 and TRBJ2-5; D is perhaps TRBD1 or TRBD2 (6 bases each). The CDR3 length is 14 residues. CDR1 and CDR2 (germline): FNHDT, SITEND (reference sequence). V shed 0 bases and J shed 3 bases, with 8 bases lying between them. The part of the CDR3 DNA that was read is TGTGCCAGCAGTATAGGAGGGGGGCAAGACACCCAGTAC. This gives the protein CASSIGGGQDTQY. The full-length CDR3 reads as CASSIGGGQDTQYF.

This clone was found once. Gene names follow the mouse nomenclature. The read halts 1 residue ahead of the CDR3 end, with the missing end drawn from the germline J gene. This sequence joins TRBV13-2 and TRBJ2-3; 8 nucleotides match TRBD2. The CDR3 contains 15 residues. The germline V gene encodes CDR1 NNHNN and CDR2 SYGAGS (reference sequence). With 5 bases clipped from V and 3 bases from J, the junction kept 8 bases outside the gene matches. CDR3 DNA, as far as it was read: TGTGCCAGCGGCCAGATGGGGGGGGGCGCAGAAACGCTGTAT. Translated: CASGQMGGGAETLY. The whole CDR3 region reads CASGQMGGGAETLYF.

In regard to this clone: All gene names here are mouse names. The read terminates 1 residue ahead of where the CDR3 ends, so the germline J gene completes it. This chain links TRBV3 with TRBJ2-1; tentative D call: TRBD1 (6 bases). The CDR3 has 13 amino acids. Germline loops: CDR1 SNHLY, CDR2 FYNGKV (reference sequence). The ends were cut back, 5 bases at V and 2 bases at J, with 7 bases in the middle. The DNA read from the CDR3 is TGTGCCAGCAGCGACAGGCACTATGCTGAGCAGTTC. Protein sequence: CASSDRHYAEQF. The entire CDR3 sequence reads CASSDRHYAEQFF.

As for this clone: Gene names and germline refer to mouse. The CDR3 end falls 1 residue outside the read, so it is completed with the germline J gene. The chain couples TRBV31 to TRBJ2-5; 10 positions agree with TRBD2. Germline V gene lookup returns CDR1 GKSSPN and CDR2 SITVG. V lost 3 bases, J lost 0 bases, and 3 bases stayed unmatched. The CDR3 covers 15 residues. Incomplete CDR3 DNA: TGTGCCTGGAGCGGGACTGGGGTTAACCAAGACACCCAGTAC. Its protein is CAWSGTGVNQDTQY. In full, the CDR3 is CAWSGTGVNQDTQYF. Drawing the rest from reference TRBV31 and TRBJ2-5, the complete variable domain is AQTIHQWPVAEIKAVGSPLSLGCTIKGKSSPNLYWYWQATGGTLQQLFYSITVGQVESVVQLNLSASRPKDDQFILSTEKLLLSHSGFYLCAWSGTGVNQDTQYFGPGTRLLVL.

Regarding this clone: Mouse names are used for the genes. The read stops 1 residue short of the end of the CDR3; the missing end is completed from the germline J gene. The chain is built from TRBV15 and TRBJ2-4, with 7 positions matching TRBD2. Losses at the gene ends were 2 bases for V and 0 bases for J; bases not matched to a gene: 2. The CDR3 totals 15 residues. CDR1 and CDR2 from the germline V gene are SGHND and FRSKSL. The part of the CDR3 DNA that was read is TGTGCCAGCAGTTTAATGGGGGGTAGTCAAAACACCTTGTAC. Amino acids: CASSLMGGSQNTLY. The complete CDR3 sequence is CASSLMGGSQNTLYF.

As regards this clone: Genes and germline come from the mouse. The CDR3 extends 1 residue past the end of the read, so its final part is completed from the germline J gene. The chain links TRBV12-2 to TRBJ1-1, with D uncertain. The V gene lost 4 bases and the J gene lost 1 base, with 3 bases spanning the gap. Looked up from germline, CDR1 is SGHLS and CDR2 is HYDKME. CDR3 length: 11 residues. This chain's CDR3 is CASSENTEVFF. The covered CDR3 bases are TGTGCCAGCTCCGAAAACACAGAAGTCTTC.

Worth noting for this clone: The gene symbols are mouse symbols. The CDR3 is cut off 1 residue early in the read; its end comes from the germline J gene. J is TRBJ2-1 and V is TRBV19; D not resolved. This CDR3 region has 12 residues. The germline gives CDR1 FNHDT, CDR2 SITEND (reference sequence). Trimming took 3 bases from V and 5 from J, leaving 6 bases between them. The CDR3 here is CASSSGDAEQFF. Partial CDR3 DNA: TGTGCCAGCAGTAGCGGGGATGCTGAGCAGTTC.

Regarding this clone: Germline and genes here are mouse. The observed sequence ends 1 residue before the CDR3 terminus, with the missing tail filled in from the germline J gene. The J gene is TRBJ1-1, the V gene TRBV16, with D uncertain. With 2 bases removed from V and 1 base from J, the gap between germline ends came to 8 bases. This CDR3 comprises 14 residues. In germline, CDR1 is SGHSA, CDR2 FRNQAP. The sequenced part of the CDR3 DNA is TGTGCAAGCAGCTTACCGGGGAGAAACACAGAAGTCTTC. The encoded protein is CASSLPGRNTEVF. The entire CDR3 reads CASSLPGRNTEVFF.

In its sample, this clone was seen a few times. Gene and germline names: mouse. The read ends 1 residue before the CDR3 terminus; that terminus is restored from the germline J gene. The V and J genes are TRBV19 and TRBJ2-7, with 7 bases fitting TRBD2. Germline CDR1 is FNHDT and CDR2 is SITEND (reference sequence). The CDR3 runs 12 residues. With V trimmed by 3 bases and J by 5 bases, 2 bases remained unmatched. CDR3 bases read: TGTGCCAGCAGTAGTGGGGGGAATGAACAGTAC. It yields the protein CASSSGGNEQY. The complete CDR3 protein is CASSSGGNEQYF.

Comments on this clone: Each gene name is a mouse one. The sequenced fragment ends 1 residue before the CDR3 boundary, so the rest is inferred from the germline J gene. The genes are TRBV14 and TRBJ1-1, with TRBD1 matching over 8 bases. The CDR3 contains 13 residues. The germline CDR1 and CDR2 sequences are SGHDT and FRDEAV. After removal of 1 base from V and 5 bases from J, the junction contained 1 base not matched to a gene. Partial CDR3 DNA: TGTGCCAGCAGTTTCAGGACAGGGACAGAAGTCTTC. Translated: CASSFRTGTEVF. In full, the CDR3 is CASSFRTGTEVFF. The full variable domain, in which reference TRBV14 and TRBJ1-1 provide the parts outside the CDR3, is EAGVTQSPRYAVLQEGQAVSFWCDPISGHDTLYWYQQPRDQGPQLLVYFRDEAVIDNSQLPSDRFSAVRPKGTNSTLKIQSAKQGDTATYLCASSFRTGTEVFFGKGTRLTVV.

This clone was found once. Gene names follow the mouse nomenclature. The read halts 1 residue ahead of the CDR3 end, with the missing end drawn from the germline J gene. The chain couples TRBV1 to TRBJ2-5; D is tentatively TRBD1 or TRBD2 (7 bases each). Deletions cut 2 bases from V and 3 bases from J, with 9 bases between. Germline V CDR1 and CDR2: NSQYPW, LRSPGD (reference sequence). CDR3 length equals 14 residues. CDR3 loop: CTCSAQGGQDTQYF. The part of the CDR3 DNA that was read is TGCACCTGCAGTGCACAGGGGGGGCAAGACACCCAGTAC.

Comments on this clone: The gene names given are mouse names. The read comes to an end 1 residue before the CDR3 does, leaving the germline J gene to fill in the end. The chain carries TRBV13-2 and TRBJ2-4; D is unresolved. CDR3 length: 14 amino acids. Trimming took off 2 bases at V and 2 bases at J, with 9 bases between the two ends. CDR1 is NNHNN and CDR2 is SYGAGS in the germline V gene (reference sequence). Incomplete CDR3 DNA: TGTGCCAGCGGTGACGGAGGGAATCAAAACACCTTGTAC. It yields the protein CASGDGGNQNTLY. The complete CDR3 reads CASGDGGNQNTLYF.

On this clone: Germline and genes: mouse. The read finishes 1 residue shy of the CDR3 end, and the germline J gene is used to complete it. This chain connects TRBV1 to TRBJ1-1, with 8 bases aligning to TRBD1. The germline V gene encodes CDR1 NSQYPW and CDR2 LRSPGD (reference sequence). Trimming took 3 bases from V and 1 from J; bases not matched to a gene: 4. The CDR3 runs to 15 residues. CDR3: CTCSASGTGNTEVFF. CDR3 DNA, as far as it was read: TGCACCTGCAGTGCCTCCGGGACAGGGAACACAGAAGTCTTC.